This T cell receptor (beta chain) was recovered during a study of cytomegalovirus exposure and HLA in healthy donors. Germline V gene lookup returns CDR1 LGHNA and CDR2 YSLEER. The trim removed 0 bases at V and 0 bases at J, leaving 8 bases unmatched. This CDR3 has 19 amino acids. About this clone: Antigen specificity is unknown.

Notes on the study in general: Sequencing depth across donors, presence/absence analyses assumed, was roughly uniform. Analysis was performed later, and it showed HLA-associated TCR beta chains to be more clonally expanded than equally common others. In an earlier analysis, about 90% or about 30%: the productive usage of most TCR beta V segments.

PCR employed 60 Vbeta and 13 Jbeta primers. TCRdb's table, derived via immunoSEQ multiplex PCR, lists solely in-frame clones and lacks some. The sample carries tens of thousands of clones, roughly four fifths recorded once. Sequencing input: PBMCs. The clonotype was recovered from a human donor in good health. The chain carries TRBV4-3 and TRBJ1-4; TRBD1 agrees at 9 bases. The CDR3 region is CASSQELGQGFSTNEKLFF. CDR3 DNA: TGCGCCAGCAGCCAAGAATTGGGACAGGGATTTTCAACTAATGAAAAACTGTTTTTT.